This T cell receptor (beta chain) stems from a study of T cell clones after liver transplantation. Germline loops: CDR1 MGHRA, CDR2 YSYEKL. The CDR3 runs 15 residues. V was shortened by 3 bases and J by 2 bases, with 11 bases between the two germline ends. The count of this clone is one. Method: immunoSEQ multiplex PCR; TCRdb's copy keeps in-frame clones and lacks some. The sample has roughly 56,000 clones, about 67% seen once. The chain couples TRBV4-1 to TRBJ1-5; the D is unclear. The starting material was CD4+ T cells from blood, obtained 52 to 60 months after liver transplant. The TCR sequence derives from a human patient who received a liver transplant. Some T cells may possibly be graft donor cells. The CDR3 protein is CASSQASGGNQPQHF. For the CDR3, the DNA is TGCGCCAGCAGCCAGGCCTCCGGGGGCAATCAGCCCCAGCATTTT.